Included here is one T cell receptor (beta chain) sequence, with context. What it binds is not known. The PCR made use of 60 Vbeta and 13 Jbeta primers. As originally analysed: Among the unique TCR beta chains that a later analysis counted, about 81 million in all, 10 million to 11 million were shared. Clones were sequenced by immunoSEQ multiplex PCR, and TCRdb holds only the in-frame ones, with some missing. D and trimming come from the DNA, and the V and J calls and clone size come from that table. The repertoire includes 80,000 to 95,000 clones, 60% to 80% of them detected once, and around 6.5% sits in the top ten. This entry belongs to a study of cytomegalovirus exposure and HLA in healthy donors. Across the study: Of all 400 or so donors who were genotyped, under 90% belonged to the Caucasian-associated ancestry cluster. Study-level findings and limits: A later analysis revealed that TCR association rates differed between HLA loci, peaking at DRB1 and bottoming out at HLA-C.

This sequence originates from a woman younger than 45 in good health and CMV-seronegative. The sample was PBMCs.

The CDR3 reads CASSLEGGAGNTQYF. The DNA for the CDR3 is TGTGCCAGCAGCTTAGAAGGGGGAGCGGGAAATACGCAGTATTTT. The rearrangement joins TRBV7-2 to TRBJ2-3; perhaps TRBD2 as D (7 bases). This CDR3 has 15 amino acids. V was trimmed by 1 base and J by 7 bases, leaving 15 bases between them. Germline V gene data show CDR1 as SGHTA and CDR2 as FQGNSA.